This record concerns one T cell receptor beta chain sequence. Its antigen target is currently unknown. No base qualities exist here, and no much larger clone lies one base off it. The time point label for this specimen denotes: cycle 1 day 1 (C1D1), immediately before nivolumab initiation. Relapse after autologous stem cell transplantation had occurred in all trial patients, and cohorts A, B and C were distinguished by prior brentuximab vedotin exposure. A total of around 60 patients with relapsed/refractory classical Hodgkin lymphoma made up the trial cohort, and each patient's best overall response was complete response, partial response or progressive disease. Trial patients were treated with single-agent nivolumab in the multi-cohort phase II CheckMate 205 trial. An independent review committee assessed best overall response by applying the 2007 International Working Group response criteria. Trial PBMCs were collected just before the start of nivolumab (C1D1) and during therapy at cycle 2 day 1 and cycle 4 day 1. After peripheral blood was drawn into 8 mL Vacutainer Cell Preparation Tubes, PBMCs were isolated by centrifugation and then cryopreserved.

CDR1 and CDR2, looked up from the germline V gene, are SGHVS and FQNEAQ. Trimming removed 3 bases from V and 7 bases from J; the gene matches leave 4 bases unexplained. CDR3 length: 15 amino acids, cysteine to phenylalanine. Of all the DNA, just the CDR3 is kept, 45 bases in frame from base 1. Genomic DNA was extracted with the Qiagen DNeasy kit from unsorted PBMCs and from negatively selected CD4+ and CD8+ fractions. Using primers that anneal to V and J segments, immunoSEQ multiplex PCR amplified the TCR beta CDR3 regions. A synthetic immune receptor repertoire was used to minimize amplification bias, and remaining bias was computationally removed after sequencing. The authors' analysis ran thus. Repertoire diversity was quantified as the Shannon entropy index using custom Python scripts. The unsorted, CD4+ and CD8+ repertoires were each analyzed separately, with the exception of combined analyses, where CD4+ and CD8+ sequences were merged in silico. Clonal expansion was defined as a frequency increase of at least 2-fold after treatment compared with C1D1, and clones undetected at baseline were assigned a pseudocount of 0.5. Singleton clones were defined as clones with 0 or 1 copy at C1D1, and non-singleton clones were defined as clones with 2 or more copies. Clones expanded in unsorted samples were labelled as CD4+, CD8+ or unknown by matching protein sequences in sorted samples from the same patient. Diversity changes from C1D1 to C4D1 were tested in paired samples using Wilcoxon tests. TCRdb holds this immuneACCESS table with in-frame rearrangements only. Some clones are missing; in checked studies, unresolved V genes explain under half, and the rest has no known cause. V, J and clone size were drawn from that table, and D and trimming were deduced from the DNA. For this sample the table gives tens of thousands of clones, of which around 90% were detected only once. In total, the top ten clones hold roughly 21% of the sample.

This record belongs to a study of PD-1 blockade in classical Hodgkin lymphoma (dated by TCRdb to the early 2020s). Study-wide context: Nivolumab dosing was 3 mg/kg intravenously every 2 weeks, continuing until either disease progression or unacceptable toxicity. A peripheral blood immune signature of response to PD-1 blockade in classical Hodgkin lymphoma was defined using TCR beta sequencing and CyTOF.

Study-wide findings and limitations: Lower diversity was observed in patients in whom nivolumab was started less than 1 year after ASCT, and these patients were excluded from later analyses so that confounding by immune reconstitution would be avoided. Baseline TCR diversity was reported to be lower in newly diagnosed patients than in healthy donors, and even lower in relapsed/refractory patients. The study covered only a single clinical trial cohort, and the causes of the repertoire differences, possibly disease activity or prior therapy, were still not defined. CD4+ but not CD8+ TCR diversity rose significantly by C4D1 (p=0.0027 vs p=0.16), most apparent in complete responders (p=0.02). Baseline diversity similar to that of newly diagnosed patients was observed in trial patients achieving complete response, whereas significantly lower diversity was observed in partial responders and progressors.

The sample in question was peripheral blood mononuclear cells (PBMCs), obtained at baseline. The source is a human donor with classical Hodgkin lymphoma. This chain joins TRBV7-8 to TRBJ2-1; 12 junctional bases match TRBD2. Here is the DNA: TGTGCCAGCAGCTTCGGACTAGCGGGATTTAATGAGCAGTTCTTC. Its protein product is CASSFGLAGFNEQFF.